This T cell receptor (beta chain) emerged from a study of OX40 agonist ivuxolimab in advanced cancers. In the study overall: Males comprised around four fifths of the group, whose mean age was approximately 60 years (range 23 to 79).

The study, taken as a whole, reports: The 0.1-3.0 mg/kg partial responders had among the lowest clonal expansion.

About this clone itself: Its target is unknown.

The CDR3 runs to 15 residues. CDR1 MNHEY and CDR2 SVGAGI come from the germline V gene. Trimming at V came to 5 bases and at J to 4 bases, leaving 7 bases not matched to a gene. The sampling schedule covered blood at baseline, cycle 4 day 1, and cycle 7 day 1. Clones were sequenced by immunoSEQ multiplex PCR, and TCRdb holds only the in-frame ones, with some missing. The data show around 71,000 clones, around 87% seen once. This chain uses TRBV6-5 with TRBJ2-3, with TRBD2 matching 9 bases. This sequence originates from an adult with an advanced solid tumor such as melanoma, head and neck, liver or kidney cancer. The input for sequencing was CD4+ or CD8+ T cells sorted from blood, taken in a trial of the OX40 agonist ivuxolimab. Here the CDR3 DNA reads TGTGCCAGCAGTCACGAGGTAGCGGGAGCAGATACGCAGTATTTT. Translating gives CASSHEVAGADTQYF.